The 20 T cell receptor beta chains presented below share a single source sample, sequenced in a study of type 1 regulatory T cells. TCRdb passed the reads through MiXCR, listing each CDR3 protein once. The table has 60,000 to 80,000 distinct CDR3 sequences, roughly three fifths seen once; the top ten hold about 8%. Which antigens these TCRs recognize remains unknown. The sample taken for sequencing was cultured T cells, either the whole culture or a sorted T cell fraction (not recorded which). Subset denoted: Tr1-enriched cell product generated in vitro against host alloantigens. The receptors come from a human donor in good health.

This chain uses TRBV9 with TRBJ1-1, with D maybe TRBD1 (5 bases). CDR1 and CDR2 from the germline V gene are SGDLS and YYNGEE. Trimming removed 0 bases from V and 2 bases from J, with 14 bases in between. The CDR3 sequence is 16 residues long. CDR3 amino acids: CASSVAGPAVNTEAFF. The CDR3, as DNA: TGTGCCAGCAGCGTAGCAGGGCCGGCAGTAAACACTGAAGCTTTCTTT.

J is TRBJ2-3 and V is TRBV25-1; D unresolved. This CDR3 region has 15 residues. The V gene's germline CDR1 is MGHDK and CDR2 SYGVNS. Trimming removed 0 bases at V and 2 bases at J, with 9 bases between. CDR3 amino acids: CASSEYQQNTDTQYF. Here the CDR3 DNA reads TGTGCCAGCAGTGAATATCAACAGAACACAGATACGCAGTATTTT.

The chain combines TRBV25-1 with TRBJ2-5; a weak D match, TRBD2 (6 bases). Trimming removed 6 bases at V and 2 bases at J, with 16 bases between. CDR3 size: 15 residues. The V gene's germline CDR1 is MGHDK and CDR2 SYGVNS. The CDR3 loop is CASRNTGTSQETQYF. The CDR3 region has the DNA TGTGCCAGCAGGAACACCGGGACTTCACAAGAGACCCAGTACTTC.

The chain links TRBV10-3 to TRBJ1-3; perhaps TRBD1 as D (5 bases). CDR1 is ENHRY, CDR2 SYGVKD, per germline. Trimming pared 3 bases from V and 1 base from J, leaving 10 bases between. This CDR3 has 15 residues. CDR3 nucleotide sequence: TGTGCCATCAGTGACCAGGGTACATCTGGAAACACCATATATTTT. This encodes CAISDQGTSGNTIYF.

The chain uses TRBV4-2 and TRBJ2-5; D not certain. CDR3 length: 15 amino acids. Germline V gene sequence: CDR1 LGHNA, CDR2 YNFKEQ. Trimming stripped 2 bases from V and 2 bases from J, with 12 bases between. The CDR3 loop is CASSQIRRSQETQYF. CDR3 nucleotides: TGTGCCAGCAGCCAAATAAGACGGTCACAAGAGACCCAGTACTTC.

The rearrangement uses TRBV5-5 and TRBJ2-3; 8 positions match TRBD2. The germline CDR1 and CDR2 sequences are SGHKS and YYEKEE (reference sequence). V dropped 3 bases and J dropped 4; count of bases not matched to a gene: 10. The CDR3 runs 16 residues. CDR3 in DNA: TGTGCCAGCAGCTCCCGGTCGGGGGGGCTCTCAGATACGCAGTATTTT. This translates into CASSSRSGGLSDTQYF.

This clonotype was detected a few times. The rearrangement joins TRBV6-5 to TRBJ1-1; no clear D gene. CDR3 length equals 13 residues. Germline CDR1 is MNHEY and CDR2 is SVGAGI. V lost 7 bases, J lost 2 bases, and 11 bases lay in between. CDR3 coding DNA: TGTGCCAGCATTTTGACACCAAACACTGAAGCTTTCTTT. Residues: CASILTPNTEAFF.

The chain couples TRBV29-1 to TRBJ2-2; 8 bases agree with TRBD2. This CDR3 contains 13 residues. V trimming: 7 bases; J trimming: 6 bases; junction bases outside the gene matches: 7. Per germline, CDR1 SQVTM and CDR2 ANQGSEA. The CDR3 loop is CSGGAGGPGELFF. In DNA form, the CDR3 reads TGCAGCGGGGGGGCGGGAGGCCCCGGGGAGCTGTTTTTT.

The V gene is TRBV5-1, the J gene TRBJ2-2; D gene unclear. V lost 5 bases and J lost 7, with 6 bases in between. Per germline, CDR1 SGHRS and CDR2 YFSETQ. The CDR3 has 11 residues. The CDR3 sequence: CASSWDGELFF. As DNA, the CDR3 is TGCGCCAGCAGTTGGGACGGGGAGCTGTTTTTT.

The chain is built from TRBV7-2 and TRBJ2-3; D uncertain. From germline, CDR1 is SGHTA and CDR2 FQGNSA. V lost 5 bases and J lost 5, with 8 bases in between. CDR3 length equals 12 residues. Here the CDR3 DNA reads TGTGCCAGCAGCCCTTCTTTAGATACGCAGTATTTT. Protein sequence: CASSPSLDTQYF.

This clonotype was found once. The V and J genes are TRBV13 and TRBJ2-1; D possibly corresponds to TRBD1 (5 bases). V lost 8 bases and J lost 2, with 13 bases in between. Germline V gene data show CDR1 as PRHDT and CDR2 as FYEKMQ (reference sequence). CDR3 length: 14 residues. The CDR3 DNA reads TGTGCCAGCCGACAGCGTATACCCTACAATGAGCAGTTCTTC. Residues: CASRQRIPYNEQFF.

This clonotype was counted between two and nine times. DNA of the CDR3: TGTGCCAGCAGTGAACGGACAGGAAAAGGGGAGACCCAGTACTTC. It codes for CASSERTGKGETQYF. The chain joins TRBV25-1 to TRBJ2-5; 7 nucleotides line up with TRBD1. V lost 2 bases, J lost 5 bases, and 8 bases stayed unmatched. The germline V gene encodes CDR1 MGHDK and CDR2 SYGVNS. This CDR3 spans 15 amino acids.

In its sample, this clonotype was seen once. The gene calls are TRBV5-1 and TRBJ2-2, with 8 bases lining up with TRBD2. Germline CDR1 and CDR2: SGHRS and YFSETQ. Trimming removed 1 base from V and 5 bases from J; junction bases left unmatched: 4. This CDR3 region has 15 residues. The CDR3 nucleotides are TGCGCCAGCAGCTTGCAGCGGGAGAAAACCGGGGAGCTGTTTTTT. It codes for CASSLQREKTGELFF.

This clonotype was detected a few times. The CDR3 DNA follows: TGCAGTGCTTATGGGACAGGGGCTGCCTACAATGAGCAGTTCTTC. It specifies CSAYGTGAAYNEQFF. V is TRBV20-1 and J is TRBJ2-1, with 10 bases aligning to TRBD1. The CDR3 length is 15 residues. The germline CDR1 and CDR2 sequences are DFQATT and SNEGSKA (reference sequence). V was pared by 5 bases and J by 2 bases, with 6 bases of the junction left unmatched.

This clonotype was seen more than once but under ten times. This chain uses TRBV15 with TRBJ2-3; tentatively, D is TRBD2 (5 bases). This CDR3 is built from 16 residues. The germline V and J ends were trimmed by 0 bases and 4 bases, with 14 bases remaining between them. Germline V gene data show CDR1 as LNHNV and CDR2 as YYDKDF (reference sequence). The CDR3 region is CATSRDVSGVSDTQYF. As DNA, the CDR3 is TGTGCCACCAGCAGAGATGTGAGCGGAGTGTCAGATACGCAGTATTTT.

The rearrangement joins TRBV4-3 to TRBJ2-2, with 8 bases aligning to TRBD2. V was clipped by 6 bases and J by 7 bases; unmatched bases: 1. This CDR3 is built from 12 residues. The germline gives CDR1 LGHNA, CDR2 YSLEER. The CDR3 reads CASRRGVGELFF. CDR3 nucleotide sequence: TGCGCCAGCAGGCGGGGGGTCGGGGAGCTGTTTTTT.

V gene TRBV24-1 combines with J gene TRBJ2-1; D may be TRBD2 (6 bases). The CDR3 spans 16 residues. Per the germline V gene, CDR1 is KGHDR and CDR2 is SFDVKD. The V gene lost 4 bases and the J gene lost 0 bases, with 12 bases spanning the gap. The CDR3 nucleotides are TGTGCCACCAGTGAGGAAGGAGGGGACTCCTACAATGAGCAGTTCTTC. It encodes CATSEEGGDSYNEQFF.

This clonotype was recorded a few times. The V and J genes are TRBV28 and TRBJ2-2; 10 positions agree with TRBD2. V dropped 7 bases and J dropped 7; count of bases not matched to a gene: 18. This CDR3 is 18 amino acids long. The V gene's germline CDR1 is MDHEN and CDR2 SYDVKM. CDR3 sequence: CASTALAGAILIGGELFF. Here the CDR3 DNA reads TGTGCCAGCACCGCCCTAGCGGGAGCTATTTTAATAGGCGGGGAGCTGTTTTTT.

The V and J genes are TRBV2 and TRBJ2-2; D not certain. The V gene's germline CDR1 is SNHLY and CDR2 FYNNEI. Between the trimmed V and J ends, which lost 1 base and 6 bases, there was a span of 9 bases. This CDR3 is 14 amino acids long. The CDR3 region has the DNA TGTGCCAGCAGTGAAGTCGCACCGCCCGGGGAGCTGTTTTTT. Translation: CASSEVAPPGELFF.

V usage is TRBV6-1 and J usage is TRBJ2-5; D call uncertain. V shed 2 bases and J shed 4 bases, with 11 bases lying between them. This CDR3 has 14 residues. In germline, CDR1 is MNHNS, CDR2 SASEGT. CDR3 loop: CASSETVGGETQYF. The CDR3 nucleotides are TGTGCCAGCAGTGAAACTGTGGGTGGAGAGACCCAGTACTTC.